This T cell receptor beta chain was sequenced in a study of identical twins. This clonotype was seen a single time. V shed 10 bases and J 4 bases; nucleotides not matched to a gene: 2. The CDR3 loop spans 11 amino acids. CDR1 is ENHRY and CDR2 is SYGVKD in the germline V gene. Among all donors, each was a healthy Caucasian. Each CDR3 protein gets one entry after TCRdb re-called the 5' RACE reads with MiXCR. This table has 500,000 to 550,000 distinct CDR3 sequences, 20% to 25% appearing once. The data were also submitted as part of a second study, on yellow fever vaccine responses in identical twins.

This sequence originates from a woman aged 18-35 years in good health. J is TRBJ2-3 and V is TRBV10-3; TRBD1 matches at 7 bases. The sequenced sample consisted of CD4+ T cells sorted from blood. The CDR3 nucleotides are TGTGCCACCACAGGGGCAGATACGCAGTATTTT. Its translation: CATTGADTQYF.